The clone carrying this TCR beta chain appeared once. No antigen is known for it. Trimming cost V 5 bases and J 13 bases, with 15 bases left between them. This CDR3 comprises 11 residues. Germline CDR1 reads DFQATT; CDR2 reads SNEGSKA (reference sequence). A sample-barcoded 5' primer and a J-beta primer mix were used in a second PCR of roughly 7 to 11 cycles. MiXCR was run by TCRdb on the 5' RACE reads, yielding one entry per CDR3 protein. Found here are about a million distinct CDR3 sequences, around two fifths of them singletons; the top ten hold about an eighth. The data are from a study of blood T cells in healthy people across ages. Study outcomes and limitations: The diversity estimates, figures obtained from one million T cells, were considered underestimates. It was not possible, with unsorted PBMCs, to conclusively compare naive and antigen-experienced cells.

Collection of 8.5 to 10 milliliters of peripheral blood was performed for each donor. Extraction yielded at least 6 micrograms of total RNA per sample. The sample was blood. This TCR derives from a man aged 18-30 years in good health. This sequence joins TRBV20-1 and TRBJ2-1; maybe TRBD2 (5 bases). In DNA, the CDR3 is TGCAGTGCTCGCAAATGGGAGACCCAGTTCTTC. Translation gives CSARKWETQFF.